This is a list of T cell receptor beta chains from one sample in a study of early T cells in non-severe SARS-CoV-2 infection. TCRdb ran MiXCR on the 5' RACE reads and lists one entry per CDR3 protein. The repertoire includes 75,000 to 80,000 distinct CDR3 sequences, about 9.6% of them detected once, and approximately 4.8% sits in the top ten. The material sequenced was whole blood. The receptor source for this set is an adult who was a healthcare worker with PCR-confirmed SARS-CoV-2 infection or an uninfected control (not recorded which). The CDR3 runs from the conserved cysteine through the conserved F or W. A D gene is named only where the DNA matches it firmly. Size values are once, few and many counts, or a class for expanded clones, and some rows have none.

D	V	size	length	J	DNA	CDR3
TRBD1	TRBV20-1	few	13	TRBJ1-5	TGCAGTGCTAGAGGTGACAGGGGTCAGCCCCAGCATTTT	CSARGDRGQPQHF
-	TRBV5-1	few	15	TRBJ2-3	TGCGCCAGCAGCTTGCGGCCCAAAGGTCCTTATACGCAGTATTTT	CASSLRPKGPYTQYF
TRBD1	TRBV28	many	14	TRBJ2-5	TGTGCCAGTTCGGGACAGGGGTATGGAGAGACCCAGTACTTC	CASSGQGYGETQYF
-	TRBV7-9	many	13	TRBJ1-2	TGTGCCAGCAGCTTAGAGGTCTCTGTAGGCTACACCTTC	CASSLEVSVGYTF
TRBD2	TRBV28	-	15	TRBJ2-7	TGTGCCAGCAGTCCCTGGACTAGCTTGGGGGACGAGCAGTACTTC	CASSPWTSLGDEQYF
-	TRBV14	-	12	TRBJ2-3	TGTGCCAGCAGCCCGGACGGCTATACGCAGTATTTT	CASSPDGYTQYF
TRBD1	TRBV24-1	few	13	TRBJ2-5	TGTGCCACAAGGGACAGGGGGACGGAGACCCAGTACTTC	CATRDRGTETQYF
TRBD2	TRBV10-3	many	16	TRBJ2-1	TGTGCCATCAGTGAGTCGGCGGCGGGGGCCTACAATGAGCAGTTCTTC	CAISESAAGAYNEQFF
-	TRBV28	many	17	TRBJ1-5	TGTGCCAGCTCAACTTTCCGGGACATTTATAGCAATCAGCCCCAGCATTTT	CASSTFRDIYSNQPQHF
TRBD1	TRBV20-1	few	16	TRBJ1-6	TGCAGTGCTAGAGATCTACCGACAGGGGAGAATTCACCCCTCCACTTT	CSARDLPTGENSPLHF
-	TRBV18	many	13	TRBJ1-1	TGTGCCAGCTCACGAAGCGGGTACACTGAAGCTTTCTTT	CASSRSGYTEAFF
TRBD1	TRBV5-6	many	15	TRBJ1-1	TGTGCCAGCAGCTTGGGTGACAGGGAAGGCACTGAAGCTTTCTTT	CASSLGDREGTEAFF
TRBD2	TRBV7-2	few	15	TRBJ2-7	TGTGCCAGCAGCTTACTAGCGGGAGGGCAGAGCGAGCAGTACTTC	CASSLLAGGQSEQYF
-	TRBV6-1	many	15	TRBJ1-4	TGTGCCAGCAGTCCTCAGAAGGGCTTTGGGGAAAAACTGTTTTTT	CASSPQKGFGEKLFF
-	TRBV24-1	few	14	TRBJ2-1	TGTGCCACCGCTGGAGCGGGTACCTACAATGAGCAGTTCTTC	CATAGAGTYNEQFF
-	TRBV11-2	many	13	TRBJ1-6	TGTGCCAGCAGGGGGGGAGCAGGGTCACCCCTCCACTTT	CASRGGAGSPLHF
TRBD2	TRBV20-1	many	18	TRBJ2-5	TGCAGTGCTTCCCGACCTCCAGGACTAGCGGGAGGGCTAGAGACCCAGTACTTC	CSASRPPGLAGGLETQYF
-	TRBV3-1	many	16	TRBJ2-1	TGTGCCAGCAGCCAAGAAGAGGGACTCGGGTCCCATGAGCAGTTCTTC	CASSQEEGLGSHEQFF
-	TRBV28	many	16	TRBJ2-3	TGTGCCAGCAGTCCCCCAGTGAGCGGGTCCACAGATACGCAGTATTTT	CASSPPVSGSTDTQYF
-	TRBV5-1	few	13	TRBJ2-7	TGCGCCAGCAGCTTGACCTTACAGGACGAGCAGTACTTC	CASSLTLQDEQYF
-	TRBV20-1	-	13	TRBJ2-7	TGCAGTGCTAGAGGAGCGATCGACTACGAGCAGTACTTC	CSARGAIDYEQYF
-	TRBV20-1	many	16	TRBJ2-2	TGCAGTGCTAGCGCGGGGTCCACGGGCGGCACCGGGGAGCTGTTTTTT	CSASAGSTGGTGELFF
-	TRBV7-2	few	13	TRBJ1-4	TGTGCCAGCAGCTTAGACAGGGATGAAAAACTGTTTTTT	CASSLDRDEKLFF
-	TRBV28	many	16	TRBJ2-1	TGTGCCAGCAGTTTACCCCCCCTAGAGAAGGGCAATGAGCAGTTCTTC	CASSLPPLEKGNEQFF
TRBD2	TRBV19	many	16	TRBJ2-7	TGTGCCAGTAGCGACCCTAGCGGGCCCGAATGGGGCGAGCAGTACTTC	CASSDPSGPEWGEQYF
-	TRBV7-9	-	16	TRBJ2-1	TGTGCCAGCAGCCGTCAGATGCAGGTTTCCTACAATGAGCAGTTCTTC	CASSRQMQVSYNEQFF
-	TRBV5-1	many	14	TRBJ2-7	TGCGCCAGCAGCTTGGGCACGAGCTCCTACGAGCAGTACTTC	CASSLGTSSYEQYF